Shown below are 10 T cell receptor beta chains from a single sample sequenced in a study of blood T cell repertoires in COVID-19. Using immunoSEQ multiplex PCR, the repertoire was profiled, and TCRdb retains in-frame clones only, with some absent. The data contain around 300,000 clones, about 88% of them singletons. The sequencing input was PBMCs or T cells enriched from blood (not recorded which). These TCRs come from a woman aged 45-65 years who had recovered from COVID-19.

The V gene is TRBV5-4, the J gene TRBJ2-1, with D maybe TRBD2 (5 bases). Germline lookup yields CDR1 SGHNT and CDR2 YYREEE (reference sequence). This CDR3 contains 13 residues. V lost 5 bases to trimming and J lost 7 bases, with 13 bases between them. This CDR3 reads CASSVAYSNEQFF. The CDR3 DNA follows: TGTGCCAGCAGTGTAGCGTACTCTAATGAGCAGTTCTTC.

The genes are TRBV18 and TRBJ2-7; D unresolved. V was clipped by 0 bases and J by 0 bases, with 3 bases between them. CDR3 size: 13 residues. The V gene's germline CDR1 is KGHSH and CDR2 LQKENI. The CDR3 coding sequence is TGTGCCAGCTCACCACCGAGCTCCTACGAGCAGTACTTC. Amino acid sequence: CASSPPSSYEQYF. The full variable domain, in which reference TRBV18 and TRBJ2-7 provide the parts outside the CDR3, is NAGVMQNPRHLVRRRGQEARLRCSPMKGHSHVYWYRQLPEEGLKFMVYLQKENIIDESGMPKERFSAEFPKEGPSILRIQQVVRGDSAAYFCASSPPSSYEQYFGPGTRLTVT.

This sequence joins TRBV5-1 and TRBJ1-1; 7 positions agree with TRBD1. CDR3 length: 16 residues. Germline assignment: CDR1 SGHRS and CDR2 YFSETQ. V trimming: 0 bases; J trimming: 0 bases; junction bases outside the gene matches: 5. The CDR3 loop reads CASSLGFRGVNTEAFF. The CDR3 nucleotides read TGCGCCAGCAGCTTGGGTTTCAGGGGGGTGAACACTGAAGCTTTCTTT. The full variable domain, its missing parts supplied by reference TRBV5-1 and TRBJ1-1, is KAGVTQTPRYLIKTRGQQVTLSCSPISGHRSVSWYQQTPGQGLQFLFEYFSETQRNKGNFPGRFSGRQFSNSRSEMNVSTLELGDSALYLCASSLGFRGVNTEAFFGQGTRLTVV.

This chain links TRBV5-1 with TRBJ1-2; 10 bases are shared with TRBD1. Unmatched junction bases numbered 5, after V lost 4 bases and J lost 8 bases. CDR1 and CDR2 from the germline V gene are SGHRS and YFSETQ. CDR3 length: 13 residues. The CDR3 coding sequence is TGCGCCAGCAGCCCGGGACAGGGGCTCGGCTACACCTTC. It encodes CASSPGQGLGYTF.

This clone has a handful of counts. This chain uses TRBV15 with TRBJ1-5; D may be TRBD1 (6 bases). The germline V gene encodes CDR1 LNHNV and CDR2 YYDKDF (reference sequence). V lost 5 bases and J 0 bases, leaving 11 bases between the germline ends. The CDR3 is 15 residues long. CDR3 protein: CATSGRQVSNQPQHF. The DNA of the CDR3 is TGTGCCACCAGCGGTCGACAGGTTAGCAATCAGCCCCAGCATTTT.

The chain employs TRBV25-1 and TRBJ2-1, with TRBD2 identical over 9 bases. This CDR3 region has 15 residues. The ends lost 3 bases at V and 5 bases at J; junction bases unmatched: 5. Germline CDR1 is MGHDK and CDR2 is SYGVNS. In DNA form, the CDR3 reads TGTGCCAGCAGTGAGGCGACTAGCGGAGACAATGAGCAGTTCTTC. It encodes CASSEATSGDNEQFF.

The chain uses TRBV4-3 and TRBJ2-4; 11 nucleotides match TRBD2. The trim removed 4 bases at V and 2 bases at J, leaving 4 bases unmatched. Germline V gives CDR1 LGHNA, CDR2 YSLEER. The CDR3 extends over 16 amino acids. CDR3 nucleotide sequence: TGCGCCAGCAGCCCTGCTAGCGGGAGGACCAAAAACATTCAGTACTTC. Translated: CASSPASGRTKNIQYF.

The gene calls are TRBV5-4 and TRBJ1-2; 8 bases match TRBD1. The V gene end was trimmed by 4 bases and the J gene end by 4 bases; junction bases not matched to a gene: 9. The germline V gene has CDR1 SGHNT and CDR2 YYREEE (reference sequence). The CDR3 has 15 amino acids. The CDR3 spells CASSPDRGLSYGYTF. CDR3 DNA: TGTGCCAGCAGCCCCGACAGGGGTTTAAGCTATGGCTACACCTTC.

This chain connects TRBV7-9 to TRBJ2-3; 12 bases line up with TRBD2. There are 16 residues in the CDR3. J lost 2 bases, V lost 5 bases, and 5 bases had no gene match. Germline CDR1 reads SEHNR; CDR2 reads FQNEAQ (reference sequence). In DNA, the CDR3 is TGTGCCAGCAGCGTCGGGACTAGCGGGCTCACAGATACGCAGTATTTT. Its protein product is CASSVGTSGLTDTQYF.

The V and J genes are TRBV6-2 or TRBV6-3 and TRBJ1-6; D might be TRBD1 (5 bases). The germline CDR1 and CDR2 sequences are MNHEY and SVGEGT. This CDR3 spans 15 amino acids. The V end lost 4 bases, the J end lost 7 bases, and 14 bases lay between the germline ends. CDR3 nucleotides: TGTGCCAGCAGTTTCATGGGAAAGGGGAATTCACCCCTCCACTTT. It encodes CASSFMGKGNSPLHF.